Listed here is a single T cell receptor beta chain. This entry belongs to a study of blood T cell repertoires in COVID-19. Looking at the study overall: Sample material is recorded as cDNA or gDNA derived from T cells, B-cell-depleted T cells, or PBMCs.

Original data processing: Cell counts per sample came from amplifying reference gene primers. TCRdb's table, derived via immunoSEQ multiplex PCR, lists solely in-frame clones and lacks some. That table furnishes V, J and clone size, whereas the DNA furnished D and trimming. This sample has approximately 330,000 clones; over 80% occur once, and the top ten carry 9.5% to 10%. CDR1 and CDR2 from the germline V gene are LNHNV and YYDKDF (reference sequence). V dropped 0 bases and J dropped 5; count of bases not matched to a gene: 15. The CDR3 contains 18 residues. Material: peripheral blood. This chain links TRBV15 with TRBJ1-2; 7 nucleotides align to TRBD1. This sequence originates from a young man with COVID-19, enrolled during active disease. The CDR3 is CATSRDSRGRGLGYGYTF. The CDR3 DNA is TGTGCCACCAGCAGAGATTCAAGGGGGCGCGGATTGGGTTATGGCTACACCTTC.